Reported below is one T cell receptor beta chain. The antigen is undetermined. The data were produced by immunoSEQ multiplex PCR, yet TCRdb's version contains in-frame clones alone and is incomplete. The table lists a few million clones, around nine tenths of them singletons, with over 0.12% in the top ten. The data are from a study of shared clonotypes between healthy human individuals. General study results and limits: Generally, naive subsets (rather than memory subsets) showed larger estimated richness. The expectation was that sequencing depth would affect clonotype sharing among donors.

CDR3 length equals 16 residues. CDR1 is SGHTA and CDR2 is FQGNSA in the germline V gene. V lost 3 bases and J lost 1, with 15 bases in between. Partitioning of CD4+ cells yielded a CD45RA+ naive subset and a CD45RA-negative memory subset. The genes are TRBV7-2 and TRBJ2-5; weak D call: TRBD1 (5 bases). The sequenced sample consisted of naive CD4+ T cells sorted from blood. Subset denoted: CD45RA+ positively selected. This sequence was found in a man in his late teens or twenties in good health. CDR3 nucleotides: TGTGCCAGCAGCTTCATCCCGTGGGGCGCCCAAGAGACCCAGTACTTC. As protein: CASSFIPWGAQETQYF.